This T cell receptor beta chain was identified in a study of human T cells and chemical hapten exposure. In the study overall: Small discrepancies in pooled library volume mainly accounted for the varying TCR yields per sample.

Time point denoted: healthy volunteer bleed at 2 weeks. Total RNA was extracted from unfractionated whole blood. V gave up 5 bases and J gave up 0 bases, with 14 bases separating them. Per germline, CDR1 DFQATT and CDR2 SNEGSKA (reference sequence). The CDR3 runs to 15 residues. Single cDNA molecules in the library carried unique molecular identifiers attached during preparation. Authors' methods: Samples held a median of around 96,000 TCRs, range roughly 23,224–700,000. TCRdb fed the RACE reads into MiXCR, producing one record per CDR3 protein. The authors' filters were not applied to this entry. The sample shows roughly 48,000 distinct CDR3 sequences, 3.5% to 5% of them seen only once. Ten or more counts support this clonotype.

This chain links TRBV20-1 with TRBJ1-5, with TRBD1 as a possible D gene (5 bases). The TCR was taken from a human donor in good health. Some clones in this sample may be carry-over from other donors' samples. The sample was whole blood. As DNA, the CDR3 is TGCAGTGCTCCCGGGCAGGGTAATAGCAATCAGCCCCAGCATTTT. Encoded protein: CSAPGQGNSNQPQHF.